Sequencing of this T cell receptor beta chain was carried out in a study of T-cell reconstitution after alpha-beta-depleted transplantation in children. In regard to this clonotype: Its antigen is still unknown.

Preparation of the TCRbeta library was carried out with unique molecular identifiers. One entry per CDR3 protein results from TCRdb running MiXCR on the PCR reads. The sample has approximately 980,000 distinct CDR3 sequences; about 30% are singletons. Study conclusions and caveats: Surviving recipient T cells and thymic progenitors produced the high day-60 TCRbeta diversity seen in some patients. Reportedly, alpha-beta T cells present about two months post-transplant originated from several hundred expanded clones of graft origin.

Sequenced here: PBMCs, mostly from graft donor cells, sampled 360 days after TCRalphabeta/CD19-depleted stem cell transplant. The source of this sequence is a boy younger than two who had a stem cell transplant for SCID, so the T cells may come from the graft donor.

The CDR3 here is CSALRDGGNTIYF. For the CDR3, the DNA is TGCAGTGCCCTCCGGGACGGGGGAAACACCATATATTTT. The chain combines TRBV20-1 with TRBJ1-3, with a possible D match to TRBD1 (5 bases). CDR3 length: 13 residues. The V end was cut by 6 bases, the J end by 4 bases, with 13 bases between. Germline assignment: CDR1 DFQATT and CDR2 SNEGSKA (reference sequence).